Here is one TCR beta chain with its context. The antigen is undetermined. The record originates from a study of blood T cells in healthy people across ages. Regarding the study as a whole: A roughly linear age-dependent decrease characterized TCR beta diversity per million T cells. Any changes in expanded clonotypes were possibly confounded, as donor CMV status remained unknown. There were more naive CD4+ cells and higher diversity in long-lived donors than in aged donors.

The use of a sample-barcoded 5' primer and a J-beta primer mix characterized a second PCR of roughly 6 to 11 cycles. A 12-random-nucleotide template-switch adaptor tagged each cDNA molecule. One entry per CDR3 protein results from TCRdb running MiXCR on the 5' RACE reads. Of about 650,000 distinct CDR3 sequences listed, about 32% are singletons. This receptor was taken from a woman aged 80 or over in good health. What was sequenced was blood.

CDR3 coding DNA: TGTGCCAGCAGTTCTCGTGCCCAGGGGCCTCGTGCAGCTTTCTTT. Encoded protein: CASSSRAQGPRAAFF. This chain uses TRBV6-6 with TRBJ1-1; tentative D call: TRBD1 (6 bases). The germline V gene has CDR1 MNHNY and CDR2 SVGAGI (reference sequence). This CDR3 is 15 amino acids long. Trimming cost V 4 bases and J 10 bases, with 22 bases left between them.